This T cell receptor (beta chain) was documented in a study of T-cell reconstitution after alpha-beta-depleted transplantation in children (TCRdb year 2016). For the study in its entirety: The study quantitatively tracked T-cell immune reconstitution after TCRalphabeta/CD19-depleted allogeneic hematopoietic cell transplantation in children using TCR repertoire profiling.

Library construction relied on PCR. Sequenced using an Illumina HiSeq 2500. Molecular barcoding was employed in the preparation of TCR libraries, with unique molecular identifiers being used to normalize TCRbeta repertoire quantification. Using fastp trimming at Q25 and MiXCR clonotype assembly, TCRdb reanalyzed the public sequencing data and kept in-frame beta chains. Each record represents a unique CDR3 protein, reported with the most common genes and DNA among its rows. This sample has 440,000 or so distinct CDR3 sequences in its table, and 43% of those were observed once. Of the sample, 27% is held by the ten largest clones. The paper's findings and limits, for the study overall: The frequencies of hyperexpanded clones fell over the following months, and after one year, T-cell counts and TCRbeta diversity were mostly attributed to newly produced T cells. The apparently early recovery of alphabetaT-cell counts about two months after transplant reportedly depended on only several hundred rapidly expanded clones that came from non-depleted graft cells. In some patients, the high TCRbeta diversity seen at day 60 was put down to recipient T cells and intrathymic progenitors that had survived conditioning.

Including the terminal cysteine and phenylalanine, the CDR3 comprises 13 residues. Only the CDR3 portion is preserved as DNA: 39 bases, with reading frame beginning at the first base. Taken from the germline V gene, the CDR1 and CDR2 loops are SNHLY and FYNNEI. V and J lose 4 bases and 8 bases, and a span of 15 bases separates them. In light of the paper, this sample's treatment or condition label describes: allogeneic hematopoietic cell transplantation with graft depleted of TCRalphabeta T cells and CD19 B cells. TCRalphabeta/CD19-depleted allogeneic hematopoietic cell grafts were given to the transplant recipients, all of whom were children. As for this clonotype: Its antigen remains undetermined. No much larger clonotype is one base removed from it; base qualities were not supplied.

The rearranged segments are TRBV2 and TRBJ2-7; the D call is tentative, TRBD1 or TRBD2, as each matches 5 bases. The clonotype comes from a girl aged 2-10 years with aplastic anemia, due to receive a stem cell transplant. The sample consisted of PBMCs, taken before TCRalphabeta/CD19-depleted stem cell transplant. The CDR3 corresponds to CASSGALGVKQYF. The DNA sequence reads TGTGCCAGCAGTGGGGCTTTGGGGGTCAAGCAGTACTTC.